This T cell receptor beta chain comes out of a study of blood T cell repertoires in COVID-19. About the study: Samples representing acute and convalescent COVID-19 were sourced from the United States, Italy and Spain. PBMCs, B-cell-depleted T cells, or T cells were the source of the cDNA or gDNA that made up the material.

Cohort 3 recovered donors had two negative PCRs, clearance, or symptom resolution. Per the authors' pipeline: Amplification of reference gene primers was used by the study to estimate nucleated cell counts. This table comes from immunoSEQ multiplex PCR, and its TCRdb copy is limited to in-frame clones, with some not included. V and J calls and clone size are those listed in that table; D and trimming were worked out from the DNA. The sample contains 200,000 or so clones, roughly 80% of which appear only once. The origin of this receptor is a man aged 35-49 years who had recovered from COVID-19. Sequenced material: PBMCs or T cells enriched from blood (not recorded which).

CDR3 nucleotides: TGTGCCAGCAGCTTAAGCGGGGTTGGCACTGAAGCTTTCTTT. Protein product: CASSLSGVGTEAFF. The V and J genes are TRBV7-2 and TRBJ1-1; D gene ambiguous. Trimming removed 2 bases from V and 4 bases from J, with 11 bases in between. The germline V gene encodes CDR1 SGHTA and CDR2 FQGNSA. This CDR3 region has 14 residues.